The 17 T cell receptor beta chains presented below share a single source sample, sequenced in a study of T cell changes during pregnancy in multiple sclerosis. Libraries were prepared by immunoSEQ multiplex PCR; TCRdb keeps only in-frame clonotypes and omits some of them. The sample consists of about 80,000 clones, about 90% of them appearing once. The input for sequencing was peripheral blood, taken before pregnancy. The receptors come from a female donor with multiple sclerosis, enrolled in a pregnancy study.

The chain recombines TRBV28 with TRBJ1-5; D ambiguous. Trimming removed 10 bases at V and 2 bases at J, with 15 bases between. CDR3 length equals 14 residues. Germline assignment: CDR1 MDHEN and CDR2 SYDVKM. CDR3 sequence reads: CATFLTLGNQPQHF. In DNA form, the CDR3 reads TGTGCCACCTTCCTTACTCTGGGCAATCAGCCCCAGCATTTT.

The chain joins TRBV7-6 to TRBJ2-5; 8 bases line up with TRBD2. Germline CDR1 SGHVS, CDR2 FNYEAQ. This CDR3 has 14 amino acids. J was trimmed by 3 bases and V by 4 bases; bases with no gene match: 4. The CDR3 nucleotides are TGTGCCAGCAGCTCTCTCGGGGGGGAAGAGACCCAGTACTTC. This gives the protein CASSSLGGEETQYF.

The chain is built from TRBV19 and TRBJ1-3; no clear D gene. The CDR3 loop spans 15 amino acids. The ends were cut back, 3 bases at V and 0 bases at J, with 9 bases in the middle. Germline V gene data show CDR1 as LNHDA and CDR2 as SQIVND (reference sequence). CDR3: CASSIAGSSGNTIYF. In DNA, the CDR3 is TGTGCCAGTAGTATTGCGGGGTCCTCTGGAAACACCATATATTTT.

This clone was observed once. The chain carries TRBV5-5 and TRBJ2-7, with TRBD1 matching 9 bases. V trimming: 4 bases; J trimming: 2 bases; junction bases outside the gene matches: 7. This CDR3 is 15 amino acids long. Germline CDR1 SGHKS, CDR2 YYEKEE (reference sequence). CDR3 DNA: TGTGCCAGCAGCAATGGACAGGGGACGACCTACGAGCAGTACTTC. It yields the protein CASSNGQGTTYEQYF.

The chain carries TRBV7-3 and TRBJ2-1; 8 nucleotides line up with TRBD2. The length of the CDR3 is 15 residues. V lost 2 bases and J lost 7; bases outside the gene matches: 7. Per the germline V gene, CDR1 is SGHTA and CDR2 is FQGTGA. In nucleotides, the CDR3 is TGTGCCAGCAGCTTAGGGGCCCTAGCGGGTAATGAGCAGTTCTTC. Amino acids: CASSLGALAGNEQFF.

The genes are TRBV7-3 and TRBJ2-2; weak D call: TRBD1 (5 bases). CDR1 and CDR2 (germline): SGHTA, FQGTGA. This CDR3 is built from 15 residues. V was clipped by 5 bases and J by 0 bases, with 10 bases between them. The CDR3 DNA follows: TGTGCCAGCAGCCCCAGGGCTTCGAACACCGGGGAGCTGTTTTTT. This translates into CASSPRASNTGELFF.

This chain connects TRBV4-1 to TRBJ2-7, with 7 bases lining up with TRBD1. J gave up 7 bases and V 4 bases, and 13 bases lay outside the gene matches. The CDR3 is made up of 15 amino acids. Germline values: CDR1 MGHRA, CDR2 YSYEKL. The CDR3 spells CASSPKQGPSGEQYF. CDR3 nucleotide sequence: TGCGCCAGCAGCCCAAAACAGGGGCCCTCGGGGGAGCAGTACTTC.

The chain couples TRBV6-5 to TRBJ1-1; D might be TRBD1 (6 bases). CDR1 is MNHEY and CDR2 is SVGAGI in the germline V gene. V dropped 1 base and J dropped 4 bases, with 13 bases sitting between them. The CDR3 contains 15 residues. CDR3 sequence reads: CASSYFGGALTEAFF. DNA of the CDR3: TGTGCCAGCAGTTACTTTGGGGGGGCTCTCACTGAAGCTTTCTTT.

The rearrangement links TRBV18 to TRBJ1-1; D unresolved. The CDR3 spans 16 residues. V was pared by 5 bases and J by 6 bases, with 22 bases between. Germline V gives CDR1 KGHSH, CDR2 LQKENI. CDR3 residues: CASSISGLATLPEAFF. The CDR3 DNA reads as TGTGCCAGCTCAATATCCGGACTCGCAACCCTTCCTGAAGCTTTCTTT.

V gene TRBV30 combines with J gene TRBJ2-3, with TRBD1 matching 7 bases. The V gene's germline CDR1 is GTSNPN and CDR2 SVGIG (reference sequence). The CDR3 is made up of 14 amino acids. The V gene end was trimmed by 0 bases and the J gene end by 3 bases; junction bases not matched to a gene: 3. Here the CDR3 DNA reads TGTGCCTGGAGTGTAGACAGGGTGACAGATACGCAGTATTTT. This codes for CAWSVDRVTDTQYF.

The gene calls are TRBV5-1 and TRBJ2-5; tentatively, D is TRBD2 (5 bases). Between the trimmed V and J ends, which lost 0 bases and 1 base, there was a span of 13 bases. The CDR3 is 16 amino acids. Germline V gene data show CDR1 as SGHRS and CDR2 as YFSETQ. CDR3 amino acids: CASSLGGSEGQETQYF. Written as DNA, the CDR3 is TGCGCCAGCAGCTTGGGCGGAAGCGAGGGCCAAGAGACCCAGTACTTC.

The chain's CDR3 is CASRSGTGGPGELFF. The CDR3 region has the DNA TGTGCCAGCAGATCCGGGACAGGGGGCCCCGGGGAGCTGTTTTTT. The chain links TRBV11-1 to TRBJ2-2; TRBD1 matches at 12 bases. V lost 6 bases and J lost 6; bases outside the gene matches: 5. Germline V gives CDR1 SGHAT, CDR2 FQDESV (reference sequence). This CDR3 comprises 15 residues.

This chain links TRBV6-6 with TRBJ1-4; 8 positions match TRBD1. Trimming at V came to 7 bases and at J to 3 bases, leaving 4 bases not matched to a gene. The CDR3 is 14 residues long. Germline assignment: CDR1 MNHNY and CDR2 SVGAGI (reference sequence). CDR3 residues: CASTRDRSNEKLFF. The CDR3 coding sequence is TGTGCCAGCACAAGGGACAGGTCTAATGAAAAACTGTTTTTT.

In its sample, this clone was seen a few times. The CDR3 reads CASSQVGGGANEQFF. CDR3 coding DNA: TGCGCCAGCAGCCAAGTTGGTGGGGGGGCTAATGAGCAGTTCTTC. The genes are TRBV4-1 and TRBJ2-1, with TRBD2 as a possible D gene (7 bases). Trimming removed 1 base from V and 7 bases from J, with 14 bases in between. This CDR3 is 15 amino acids long. The germline gives CDR1 MGHRA, CDR2 YSYEKL.

This clone was observed once. The chain has TRBV7-9 and TRBJ2-6; 10 bases align to TRBD2. CDR1 and CDR2 (germline): SEHNR, FQNEAQ (reference sequence). With V trimmed by 4 bases and J by 4 bases, 10 bases remained unmatched. The length of the CDR3 is 18 residues. The CDR3 DNA reads TGTGCCAGCAGCTGGGGGACTAGCGTTGCATCCGGGGCCAACGTCCTGACTTTC. Residues: CASSWGTSVASGANVLTF.

For the CDR3, the DNA is TGCGCCAGCAGTCAATCCCACAGTCTCCACGAGCAGTACTTC. This codes for CASSQSHSLHEQYF. V is TRBV23-1 and J is TRBJ2-7; no firm D call. TRBV23-1 is filed as an ORF, its function uncertain. Deletions cut 0 bases from V and 5 bases from J, with 11 bases between. The CDR3 runs to 14 residues.

The J gene is TRBJ1-1, the V gene TRBV25-1; TRBD1 might be the D (5 bases). CDR3 length: 12 residues. V lost 2 bases and J 4 bases, leaving 5 bases between the germline ends. Germline CDR1 and CDR2: MGHDK and SYGVNS. CDR3 bases: TGTGCCAGCAGTGAAAGGGGCACTGAAGCTTTCTTT. Protein sequence: CASSERGTEAFF.